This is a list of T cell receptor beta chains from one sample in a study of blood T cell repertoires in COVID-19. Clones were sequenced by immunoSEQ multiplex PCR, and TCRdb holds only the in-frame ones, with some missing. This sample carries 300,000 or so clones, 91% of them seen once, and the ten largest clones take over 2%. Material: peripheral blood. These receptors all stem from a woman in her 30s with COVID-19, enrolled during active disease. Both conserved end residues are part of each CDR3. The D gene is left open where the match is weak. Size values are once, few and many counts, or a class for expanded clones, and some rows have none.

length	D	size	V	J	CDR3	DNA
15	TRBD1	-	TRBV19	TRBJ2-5	CASSIHRGRQETQYF	TGTGCCAGTAGTATTCACAGGGGGCGGCAAGAGACCCAGTACTTC
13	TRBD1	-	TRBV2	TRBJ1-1	CASRGQRNTEAFF	TGTGCCAGCCGGGGACAGAGGAACACTGAAGCTTTCTTT
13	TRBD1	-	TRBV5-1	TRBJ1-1	CASSLAGQGAAFF	TGCGCCAGCAGCTTGGCGGGACAGGGGGCAGCTTTCTTT
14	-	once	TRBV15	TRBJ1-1	CATSRSTGYIEAFF	TGTGCCACCAGCAGATCCACAGGATACATCGAAGCTTTCTTT
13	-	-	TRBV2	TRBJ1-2	CASSEARVHGYTF	TGTGCCAGCAGTGAGGCCAGGGTCCATGGCTACACCTTC
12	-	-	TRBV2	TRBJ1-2	CARTEANYGYTF	TGTGCCCGGACAGAAGCTAACTATGGCTACACCTTC
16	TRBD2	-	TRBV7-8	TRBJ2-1	CASSELTSEAYNEQFF	TGTGCCAGCAGCGAACTGACTAGCGAAGCCTACAATGAGCAGTTCTTC
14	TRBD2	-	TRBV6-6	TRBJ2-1	CASSIPGLAAEQFF	TGTGCCAGCAGTATCCCGGGACTAGCGGCTGAGCAGTTCTTC
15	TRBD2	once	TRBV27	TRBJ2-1	CASRTLAGVRNEQFF	TGTGCCAGCAGAACCCTGGCGGGAGTGAGGAATGAGCAGTTCTTC
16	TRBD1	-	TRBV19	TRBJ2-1	CASSMEPGGVYNEQFF	TGTGCCAGTAGTATGGAACCAGGGGGAGTTTACAATGAGCAGTTCTTC
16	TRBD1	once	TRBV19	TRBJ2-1	CASSIVQGGSYNEQFF	TGTGCCAGTAGTATAGTACAGGGGGGCTCCTACAATGAGCAGTTCTTC
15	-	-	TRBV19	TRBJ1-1	CASRTTDLMNTEAFF	TGTGCCAGTAGGACGACAGACCTCATGAACACTGAAGCTTTCTTT
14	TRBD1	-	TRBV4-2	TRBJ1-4	CASSSTGVNEKLFF	TGTGCCAGCAGCTCGACAGGGGTCAATGAAAAACTGTTTTTT
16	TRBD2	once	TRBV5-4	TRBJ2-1	CASSLRTSGSGNEQFF	TGTGCCAGCAGCCTCCGGACTAGCGGGAGCGGGAATGAGCAGTTCTTC
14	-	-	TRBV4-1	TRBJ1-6	CASSQAGGNSPLHF	TGCGCCAGCAGCCAAGCCGGGGGAAATTCACCCCTCCACTTT
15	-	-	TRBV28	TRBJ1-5	CASSITQGSGQPQHF	TGTGCCAGCAGTATAACACAGGGATCTGGTCAGCCCCAGCATTTT
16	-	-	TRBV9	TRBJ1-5	CASSVLDIYSNQPQHF	TGTGCCAGCAGCGTCTTAGACATATATAGCAATCAGCCCCAGCATTTT
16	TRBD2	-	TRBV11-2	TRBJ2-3	CASSPGGDYPTDTQYF	TGTGCCAGCAGCCCCGGGGGGGACTACCCCACAGATACGCAGTATTTT
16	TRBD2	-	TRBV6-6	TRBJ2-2	CASSGTGLAVTGELFF	TGTGCCAGCAGTGGGACGGGACTAGCGGTAACCGGGGAGCTGTTTTTT
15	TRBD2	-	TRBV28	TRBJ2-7	CASSNGLAGGYEQYF	TGTGCCAGCAGTAATGGACTAGCGGGAGGCTACGAGCAGTACTTC
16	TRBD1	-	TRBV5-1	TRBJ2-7	CASSLEGQTKFYEQYF	TGCGCCAGCAGCTTGGAGGGACAGACGAAATTCTACGAGCAGTACTTC
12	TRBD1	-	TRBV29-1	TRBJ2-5	CSGRQGQETQYF	TGCAGCGGGAGACAGGGACAAGAGACCCAGTACTTC
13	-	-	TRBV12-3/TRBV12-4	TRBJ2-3	CASSLGPGDTQYF	TGTGCCAGCAGCCTCGGACCAGGGGATACGCAGTATTTT
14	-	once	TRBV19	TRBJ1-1	CASSIAGVGTEAFF	TGTGCCAGTAGTATAGCGGGGGTCGGCACTGAAGCTTTCTTT
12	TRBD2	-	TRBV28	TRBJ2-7	CASRTSGSEQYF	TGTGCCAGCCGGACTAGCGGGAGCGAGCAGTACTTC
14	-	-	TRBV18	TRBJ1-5	CASSQGRIDQPQHF	TGTGCCAGCTCGCAGGGAAGGATAGATCAGCCCCAGCATTTT
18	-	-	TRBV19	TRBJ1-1	CASTAETINDRFGTEAFF	TGTGCCAGTACCGCCGAAACAATTAACGACAGGTTTGGCACTGAAGCTTTCTTT
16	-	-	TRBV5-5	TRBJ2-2	CASSLAGSGYTGELFF	TGTGCCAGCAGCTTGGCGGGGAGCGGATACACCGGGGAGCTGTTTTTT
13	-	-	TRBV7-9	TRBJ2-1	CASSQLPPNEQFF	TGTGCCAGCAGCCAACTACCGCCCAATGAGCAGTTCTTC
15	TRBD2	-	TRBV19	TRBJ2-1	CASTPEVGLRNEQFF	TGTGCCAGTACCCCGGAGGTGGGACTAAGGAATGAGCAGTTCTTC
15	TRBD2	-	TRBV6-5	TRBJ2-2	CASSLLRAGAGELFF	TGTGCCAGCAGTTTACTACGAGCGGGAGCCGGGGAGCTGTTTTTT
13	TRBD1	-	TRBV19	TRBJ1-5	CASSGQGFQPQHF	TGTGCCAGTAGTGGACAGGGGTTCCAGCCCCAGCATTTT
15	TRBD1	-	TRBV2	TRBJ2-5	CASSTTGGPQETQYF	TGTGCCAGCAGTACCACAGGGGGCCCCCAAGAGACCCAGTACTTC
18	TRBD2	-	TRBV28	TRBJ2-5	CASIPSVSLAGPEETQYF	TGTGCCAGCATCCCCTCAGTCTCCCTAGCGGGGCCGGAAGAGACCCAGTACTTC
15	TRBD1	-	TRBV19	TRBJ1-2	CASSSGTGGFYGYTF	TGTGCCAGTAGTTCGGGGACAGGGGGCTTCTATGGCTACACCTTC
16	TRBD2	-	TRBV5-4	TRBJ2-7	CASSASGTSGSYEQYF	TGTGCCAGCAGCGCATCCGGGACTAGCGGCTCCTACGAGCAGTACTTC
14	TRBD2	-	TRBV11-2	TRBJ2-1	CASSLGLADNEQFF	TGTGCCAGCAGCTTAGGACTAGCGGACAATGAGCAGTTCTTC
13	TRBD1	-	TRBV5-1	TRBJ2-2	CASSPQGSGELFF	TGCGCCAGCAGCCCACAGGGGTCCGGGGAGCTGTTTTTT
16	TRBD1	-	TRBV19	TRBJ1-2	CASRIILRTGDYGYTF	TGTGCCAGTAGGATTATCTTGAGGACAGGGGACTATGGCTACACCTTC
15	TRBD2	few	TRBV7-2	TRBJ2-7	CASSLLAGLSYEQYF	TGTGCCAGCAGCTTACTAGCGGGTCTCTCCTACGAGCAGTACTTC